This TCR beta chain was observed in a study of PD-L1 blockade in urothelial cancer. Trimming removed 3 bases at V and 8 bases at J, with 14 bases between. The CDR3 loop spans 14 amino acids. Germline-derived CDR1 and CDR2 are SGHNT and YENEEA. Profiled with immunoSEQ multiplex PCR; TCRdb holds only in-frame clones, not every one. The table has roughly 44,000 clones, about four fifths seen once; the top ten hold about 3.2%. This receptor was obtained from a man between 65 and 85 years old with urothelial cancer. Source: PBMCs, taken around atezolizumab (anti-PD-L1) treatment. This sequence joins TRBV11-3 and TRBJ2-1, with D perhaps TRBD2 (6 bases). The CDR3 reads CASSLGGRGDEQFF. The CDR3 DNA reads TGTGCCAGCAGCTTGGGGGGAAGGGGCGATGAGCAGTTCTTC.